A single sample is the source of the 6 T cell receptor beta chains below, sequenced in a study of memory CD4+ T cells and cytomegalovirus serostatus. Generated by immunoSEQ multiplex PCR, the TCRdb table keeps only in-frame clones and is missing some. This sample has about 57,000 clones, with around 80% found just once. Single viable CD3+CD4+CD8-CD45RO+ cells were sorted as the memory CD4+ T cells. The sample taken for sequencing was memory CD4+ T cells from blood. The receptors stem from an adult in good health and CMV-seronegative.

V and J are TRBV5-1 and TRBJ2-2; D is uncertain. There are 13 residues in the CDR3. Germline CDR1 SGHRS, CDR2 YFSETQ. V was clipped by 4 bases and J by 1 base, with 5 bases between them. The CDR3 bases are TGCGCCAGCAGCATAAAGAACACCGGGGAGCTGTTTTTT. Encoded protein: CASSIKNTGELFF.

This CDR3 reads CASSEDQGRSSYNEQFF. In DNA, the CDR3 is TGTGCCAGCAGCGAAGACCAGGGACGAAGCTCCTACAATGAGCAGTTCTTC. J is TRBJ2-1 and V is TRBV9; the D call may be TRBD1 or TRBD2 (5 bases each). CDR1 and CDR2 from the germline V gene are SGDLS and YYNGEE. The germline V and J ends were trimmed by 3 bases and 0 bases, with 16 bases remaining between them. This CDR3 is built from 17 residues.

This clone was picked up a small number of times. J is TRBJ1-1 and V is TRBV6-1, with D uncertain. The V and J ends lost 8 bases and 4 bases respectively, with 17 bases between them. CDR1 and CDR2 (germline): MNHNS, SASEGT. CDR3 length: 14 amino acids. DNA for the CDR3: TGTGCCAGCCAGCGAGAGGCTCGAGGCACTGAAGCTTTCTTT. It encodes CASQREARGTEAFF.

This sequence joins TRBV6-1 and TRBJ2-1; TRBD2 agrees at 7 bases. The CDR3 is 14 residues long. The germline V gene has CDR1 MNHNS and CDR2 SASEGT. With V trimmed by 7 bases and J by 8 bases, 11 bases remained unmatched. The CDR3 loop reads CASMRASGGDEQFF. In DNA form, the CDR3 reads TGTGCCAGCATGCGGGCTAGCGGAGGGGATGAGCAGTTCTTC.

With respect to this clone: Germline and junction disagree at one end, which may indicate a read error. V and J are TRBV2 and TRBJ2-7; D uncertain. This CDR3 has 11 residues. Germline V gene lookup returns CDR1 SNHLY and CDR2 FYNNEI. The CDR3 here is CASTEYYEQYF. The CDR3 bases are TGTGCCAGCACTGAATACTACGAGCAGTACTTC.

The chain carries TRBV10-1 and TRBJ2-1; 7 nucleotides line up with TRBD2. The germline gives CDR1 WNHNN, CDR2 SYGVQD (reference sequence). The V gene end was trimmed by 3 bases and the J gene end by 2 bases; junction bases not matched to a gene: 1. This CDR3 has 14 amino acids. For the CDR3, the DNA is TGCGCCAGCAGTGACGGGGGGACCTACAATGAGCAGTTCTTC. Translating it yields CASSDGGTYNEQFF.